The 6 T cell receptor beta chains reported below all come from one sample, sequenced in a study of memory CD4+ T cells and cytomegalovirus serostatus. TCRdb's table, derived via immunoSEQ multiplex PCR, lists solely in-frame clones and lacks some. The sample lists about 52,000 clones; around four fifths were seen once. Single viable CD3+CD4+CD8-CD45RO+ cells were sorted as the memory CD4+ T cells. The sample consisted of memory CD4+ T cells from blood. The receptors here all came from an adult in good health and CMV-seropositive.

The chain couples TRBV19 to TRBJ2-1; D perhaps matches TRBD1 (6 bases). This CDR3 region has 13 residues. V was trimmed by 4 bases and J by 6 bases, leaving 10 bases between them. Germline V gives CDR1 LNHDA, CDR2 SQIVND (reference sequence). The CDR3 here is CASSKDRGNEQFF. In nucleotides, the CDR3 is TGTGCCAGTAGTAAGGACAGAGGCAATGAGCAGTTCTTC.

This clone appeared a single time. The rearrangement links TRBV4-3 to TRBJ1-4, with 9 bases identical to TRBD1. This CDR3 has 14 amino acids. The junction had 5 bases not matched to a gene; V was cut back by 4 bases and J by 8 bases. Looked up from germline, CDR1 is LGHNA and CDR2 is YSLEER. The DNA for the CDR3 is TGCGCCAGCAGCCCCGGACAGGGGCGGGAAAAACTGTTTTTT. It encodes CASSPGQGREKLFF.

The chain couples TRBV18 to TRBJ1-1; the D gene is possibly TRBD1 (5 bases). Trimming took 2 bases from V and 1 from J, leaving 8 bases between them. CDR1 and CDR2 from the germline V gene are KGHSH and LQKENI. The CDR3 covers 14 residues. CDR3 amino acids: CASSPAGRNTEAFF. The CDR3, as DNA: TGTGCCAGCTCACCAGCGGGGCGGAACACTGAAGCTTTCTTT.

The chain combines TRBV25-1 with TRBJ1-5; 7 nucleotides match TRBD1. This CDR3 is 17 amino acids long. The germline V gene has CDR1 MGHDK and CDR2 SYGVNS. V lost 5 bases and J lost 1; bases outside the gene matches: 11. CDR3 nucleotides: TGTGCCAGCAGTCCCCAGGGGGAGGGCCGAAGCAATCAGCCCCAGCATTTT. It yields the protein CASSPQGEGRSNQPQHF. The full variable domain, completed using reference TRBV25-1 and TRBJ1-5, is EADIYQTPRYLVIGTGKKITLECSQTMGHDKMYWYQQDPGMELHLIHYSYGVNSTEKGDLSSESTVSRIRTEHFPLTLESARPSHTSQYLCASSPQGEGRSNQPQHFGDGTRLSIL.

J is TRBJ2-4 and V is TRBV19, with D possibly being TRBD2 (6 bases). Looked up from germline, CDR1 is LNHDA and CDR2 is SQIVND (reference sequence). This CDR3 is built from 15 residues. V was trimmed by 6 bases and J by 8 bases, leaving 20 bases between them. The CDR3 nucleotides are TGTGCCAGTAGGCTTAGTGGGACTGCGACGGACATTCAGTACTTC. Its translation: CASRLSGTATDIQYF.

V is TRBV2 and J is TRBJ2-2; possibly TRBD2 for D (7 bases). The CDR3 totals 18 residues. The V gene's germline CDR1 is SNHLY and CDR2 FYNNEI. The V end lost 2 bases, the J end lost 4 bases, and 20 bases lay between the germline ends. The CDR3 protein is CASSERGGGRQGTGELFF. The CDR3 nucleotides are TGTGCCAGCAGTGAAAGGGGGGGAGGAAGGCAGGGCACCGGGGAGCTGTTTTTT.